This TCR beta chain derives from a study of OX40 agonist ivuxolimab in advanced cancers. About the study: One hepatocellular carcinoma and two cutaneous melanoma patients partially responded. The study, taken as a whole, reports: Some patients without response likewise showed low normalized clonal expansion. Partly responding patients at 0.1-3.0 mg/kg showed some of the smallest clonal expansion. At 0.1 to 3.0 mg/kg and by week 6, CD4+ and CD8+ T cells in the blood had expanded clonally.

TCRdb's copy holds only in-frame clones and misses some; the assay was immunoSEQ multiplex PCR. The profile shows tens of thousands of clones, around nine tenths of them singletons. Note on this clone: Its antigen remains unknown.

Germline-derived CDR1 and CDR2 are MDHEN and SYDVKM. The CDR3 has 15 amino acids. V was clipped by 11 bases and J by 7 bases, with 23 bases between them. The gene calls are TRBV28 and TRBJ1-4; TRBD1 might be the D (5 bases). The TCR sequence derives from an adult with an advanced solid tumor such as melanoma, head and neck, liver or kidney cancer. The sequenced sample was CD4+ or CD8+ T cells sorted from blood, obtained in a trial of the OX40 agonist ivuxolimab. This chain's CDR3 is CALGRQGGRAEKLFF. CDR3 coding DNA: TGTGCCCTTGGTCGTCAGGGAGGGCGGGCTGAAAAACTGTTTTTT.